The present entry profiles one T cell receptor beta chain with its context. No antigen is known for it. The data are from a study of T cell responses to AZD1222 COVID-19 vaccine. Study findings and constraints: Spike-specific TCR breadth and depth went up after people got two AZD1222 doses. Repertoire sampling was restricted to post-peak T cell response timepoints.

Using immunoSEQ multiplex PCR, the repertoire was profiled, and TCRdb retains in-frame clones only, with some absent. This sample has about 110,000 clones; 90% to 95% occur once, and the top ten carry less than 7.5%. Sequenced here: peripheral blood, sampled 28 days after the second AZD1222 dose. The TCR originated in an adult who received the AZD1222 COVID-19 vaccine.

CDR3 protein: CASSSSYPLEQYF. The CDR3 coding sequence is TGTGCCAGCAGCTCCTCCTACCCCCTCGAGCAGTACTTC. The V call is TRBV7-2, the J call TRBJ2-7, with unresolved D. Germline-derived CDR1 and CDR2 are SGHTA and FQGNSA. The CDR3 totals 13 residues. V shed 4 bases and J shed 6 bases, with 13 bases lying between them.